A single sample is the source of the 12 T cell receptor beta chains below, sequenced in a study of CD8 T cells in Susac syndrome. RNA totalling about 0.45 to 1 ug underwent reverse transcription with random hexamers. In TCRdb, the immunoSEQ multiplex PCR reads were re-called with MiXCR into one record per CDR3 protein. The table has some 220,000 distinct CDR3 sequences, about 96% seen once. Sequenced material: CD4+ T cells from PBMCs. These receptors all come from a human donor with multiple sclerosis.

Written as DNA, the CDR3 is TGCAGTGCTAGAGAACCAGCGGTCGTTACGCAGTATTTT. As protein: CSAREPAVVTQYF. The rearrangement joins TRBV20-1 to TRBJ2-3, with D possibly TRBD2 on 5 matching bases. The CDR3 runs to 13 residues. CDR1 is DFQATT, CDR2 SNEGSKA, per germline (reference sequence). The V end lost 0 bases, the J end lost 8 bases, and 12 bases lay between the germline ends.

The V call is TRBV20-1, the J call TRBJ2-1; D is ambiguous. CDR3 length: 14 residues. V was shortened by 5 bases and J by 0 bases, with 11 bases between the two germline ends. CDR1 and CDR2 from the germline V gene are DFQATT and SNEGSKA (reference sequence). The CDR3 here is CSACPQGSYNEQFF. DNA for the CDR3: TGCAGTGCTTGTCCACAAGGCTCCTACAATGAGCAGTTCTTC.

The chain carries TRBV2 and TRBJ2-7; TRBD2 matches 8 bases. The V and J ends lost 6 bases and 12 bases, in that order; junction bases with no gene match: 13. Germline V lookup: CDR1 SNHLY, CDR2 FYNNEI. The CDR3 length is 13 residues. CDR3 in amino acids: CASSPGLEGGRYF. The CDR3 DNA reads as TGTGCCAGCAGCCCGGGACTAGAAGGCGGTCGGTACTTC.

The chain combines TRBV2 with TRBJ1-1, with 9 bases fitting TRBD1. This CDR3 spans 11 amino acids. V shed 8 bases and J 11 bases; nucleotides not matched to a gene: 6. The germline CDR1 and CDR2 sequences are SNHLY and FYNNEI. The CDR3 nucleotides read TGTGCCAGCGTCCGCGGGACAGGGGCTTTCTTT. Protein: CASVRGTGAFF.

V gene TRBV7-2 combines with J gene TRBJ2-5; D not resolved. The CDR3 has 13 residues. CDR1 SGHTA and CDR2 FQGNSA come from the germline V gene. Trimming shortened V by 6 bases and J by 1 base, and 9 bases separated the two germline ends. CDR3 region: CASRNSVQETQYF. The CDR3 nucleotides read TGTGCCAGCAGAAACAGTGTCCAAGAGACCCAGTACTTC.

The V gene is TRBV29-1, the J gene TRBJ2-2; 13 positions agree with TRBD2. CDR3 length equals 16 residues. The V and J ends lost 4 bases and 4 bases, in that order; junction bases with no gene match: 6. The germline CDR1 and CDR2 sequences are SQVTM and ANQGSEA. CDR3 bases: TGCAGCGTTGCGCCGGGACTAGCGGGAACCACCGGGGAGCTGTTTTTT. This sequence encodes CSVAPGLAGTTGELFF.

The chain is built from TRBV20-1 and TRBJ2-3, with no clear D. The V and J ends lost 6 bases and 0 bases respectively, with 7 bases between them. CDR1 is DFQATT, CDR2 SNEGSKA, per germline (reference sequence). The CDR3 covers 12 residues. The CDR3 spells CSASPSTDTQYF. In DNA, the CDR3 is TGCAGTGCCAGCCCTAGCACAGATACGCAGTATTTT.

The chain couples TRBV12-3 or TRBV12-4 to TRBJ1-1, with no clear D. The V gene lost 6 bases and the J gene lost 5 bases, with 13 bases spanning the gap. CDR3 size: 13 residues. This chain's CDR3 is CASRVRQGTEAFF. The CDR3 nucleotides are TGTGCCAGCAGAGTAAGACAAGGGACTGAAGCTTTCTTT.

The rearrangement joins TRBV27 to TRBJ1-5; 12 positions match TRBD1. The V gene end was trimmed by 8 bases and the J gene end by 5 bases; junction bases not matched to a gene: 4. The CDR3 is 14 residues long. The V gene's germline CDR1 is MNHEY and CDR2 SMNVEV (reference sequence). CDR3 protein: CASRDRGLHQPQHF. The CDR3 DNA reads TGTGCCAGCCGGGACAGGGGGCTCCATCAGCCCCAGCATTTT.

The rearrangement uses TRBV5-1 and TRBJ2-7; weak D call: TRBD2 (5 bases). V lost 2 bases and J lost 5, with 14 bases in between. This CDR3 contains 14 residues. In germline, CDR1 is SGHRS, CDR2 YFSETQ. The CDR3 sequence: CASSFGPGIDEQYF. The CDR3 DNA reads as TGCGCCAGCAGCTTTGGACCGGGGATAGACGAGCAGTACTTC.

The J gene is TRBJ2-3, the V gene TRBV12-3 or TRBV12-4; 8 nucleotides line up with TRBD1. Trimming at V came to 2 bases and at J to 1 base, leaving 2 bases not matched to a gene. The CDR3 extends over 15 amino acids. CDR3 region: CASSLSTGGTDTQYF. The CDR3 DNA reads TGTGCCAGCAGTTTATCGACAGGGGGCACAGATACGCAGTATTTT.

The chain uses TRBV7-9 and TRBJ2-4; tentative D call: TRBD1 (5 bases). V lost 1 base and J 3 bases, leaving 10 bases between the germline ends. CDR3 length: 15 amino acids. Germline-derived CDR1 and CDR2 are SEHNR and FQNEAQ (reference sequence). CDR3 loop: CASSLVGAGKNIQYF. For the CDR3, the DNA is TGTGCCAGCAGCTTAGTTGGGGCAGGCAAAAACATTCAGTACTTC.